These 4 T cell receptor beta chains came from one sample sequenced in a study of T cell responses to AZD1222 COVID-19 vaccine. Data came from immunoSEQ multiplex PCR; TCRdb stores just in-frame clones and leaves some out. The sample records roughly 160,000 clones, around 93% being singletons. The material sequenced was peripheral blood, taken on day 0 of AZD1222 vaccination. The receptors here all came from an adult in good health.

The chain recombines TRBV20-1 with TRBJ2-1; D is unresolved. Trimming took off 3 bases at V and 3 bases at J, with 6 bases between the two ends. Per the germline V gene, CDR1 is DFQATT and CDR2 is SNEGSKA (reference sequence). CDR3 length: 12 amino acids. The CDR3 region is CSASYLYNEQFF. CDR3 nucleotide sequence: TGCAGTGCTAGTTATCTCTACAATGAGCAGTTCTTC.

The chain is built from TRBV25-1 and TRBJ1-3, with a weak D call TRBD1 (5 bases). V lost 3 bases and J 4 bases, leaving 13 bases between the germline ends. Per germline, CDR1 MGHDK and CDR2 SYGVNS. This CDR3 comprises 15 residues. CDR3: CASSDPQGAGNTIYF. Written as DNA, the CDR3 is TGTGCCAGCAGTGACCCTCAAGGGGCCGGAAACACCATATATTTT.

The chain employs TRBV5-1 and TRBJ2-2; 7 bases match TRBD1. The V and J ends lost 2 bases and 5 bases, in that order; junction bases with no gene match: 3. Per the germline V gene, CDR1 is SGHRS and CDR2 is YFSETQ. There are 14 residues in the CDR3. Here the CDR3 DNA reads TGCGCCAGCAGCTTTTCACAGGGGACCGGGGAGCTGTTTTTT. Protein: CASSFSQGTGELFF.

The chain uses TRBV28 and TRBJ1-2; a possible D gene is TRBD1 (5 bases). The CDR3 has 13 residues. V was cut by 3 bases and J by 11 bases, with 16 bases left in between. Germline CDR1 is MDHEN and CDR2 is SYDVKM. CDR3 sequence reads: CASSFRGAAGYTF. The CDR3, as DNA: TGTGCCAGCAGTTTTAGGGGAGCCGCGGGGTACACCTTC.